These T cell receptor beta chains were read from a single sample in a study of T cells after yellow fever vaccination. TCRdb used MiXCR to reprocess the 5' RACE reads, holding one entry per CDR3 protein. The sample comprises 350,000 to 450,000 distinct CDR3 sequences, over 15% of which are singletons, and around 17% rests with the top ten. The specimen was PBMCs, collected before the yellow fever booster vaccination. The receptors stem from a man aged 18 to 30 who received the YFV17D yellow fever vaccine. Both conserved end residues are part of each CDR3. D genes are given only for firm matches. Not all rows give a size; the values are once, few, many and, for expanded clones, a class.

clone_size	j_call	d_call	v_call	cdr3_aa	cdr3_nt
NA	TRBJ2-2	TRBD2	TRBV12-3/TRBV12-4	CASSLAGWSGELFF	TGTGCCAGCAGTCTAGCGGGGTGGTCCGGGGAGCTGTTTTTT
few	TRBJ2-2	TRBD2	TRBV4-2	CASSQVTGGLDTGELFF	TGTGCCAGCAGCCAAGTAACGGGGGGGCTTGACACCGGGGAGCTGTTTTTT
NA	TRBJ2-7	NA	TRBV5-6	CASTGLGDEQYF	TGTGCCAGCACCGGTCTAGGGGACGAGCAGTACTTC
few	TRBJ2-1	TRBD1	TRBV19	CASSRGTGLGEQFF	TGTGCCAGTAGCCGCGGGACAGGGCTCGGGGAGCAGTTCTTC
few	TRBJ2-2	TRBD2	TRBV4-1	CASSQEGSGGNTGELFF	TGCGCCAGCAGCCAAGAAGGTAGCGGGGGGAACACCGGGGAGCTGTTTTTT
many	TRBJ1-2	NA	TRBV7-3	CASSLTGTQGGGYTF	TGTGCCAGCAGCTTAACGGGAACGCAGGGTGGTGGCTACACCTTC
NA	TRBJ2-5	NA	TRBV5-1	CASSLVALWGRGGETQYF	TGCGCCAGCAGCTTGGTAGCGTTGTGGGGAAGAGGTGGAGAGACCCAGTACTTC
NA	TRBJ2-5	NA	TRBV20-1	CSADSGSAQETQYF	TGCAGTGCAGACTCCGGGAGCGCCCAAGAGACCCAGTACTTC
NA	TRBJ2-1	NA	TRBV5-6	CASSWLKGGSSYNEQFF	TGTGCCAGCAGCTGGCTTAAGGGCGGCAGCTCCTACAATGAGCAGTTCTTC
NA	TRBJ2-5	NA	TRBV12-1	CASSGPRYF	TGTGCCAGCAGCGGCCCTAGGTACTTC